The subject of this entry is one T cell receptor (beta chain). Its antigen is not known. The data derive from a study of T cells in Graves' hyperthyroidism and ophthalmopathy. The CDR3 sequence is 12 residues long. Trimming stripped 5 bases from V and 4 bases from J, with 7 bases between. Per germline, CDR1 LNHNV and CDR2 YYDKDF (reference sequence). Whole-study results and caveats: Ophthalmopathy could be told apart from stable hyperthyroidism with a 13 V-J model.

Amplification of TCR beta CDR3 regions used RNA as the template. Researchers ran a first-round RT-PCR on the TCR CDR3 using the HTBI primer set. TCRdb reprocessed the multiplex PCR reads via MiXCR and lists one record per CDR3 protein. The table lists more than 550,000 distinct CDR3 sequences, 15% to 20% of them singletons, with around a sixth in the top ten. The rearrangement uses TRBV15 and TRBJ2-3, with D hard to call. The TCR comes from a man over 45 with Graves' hyperthyroidism. The specimen was blood. The CDR3 nucleotides are TGTGCCACCAGCGTCGAGTCAGATACGCAGTATTTT. Its protein is CATSVESDTQYF.